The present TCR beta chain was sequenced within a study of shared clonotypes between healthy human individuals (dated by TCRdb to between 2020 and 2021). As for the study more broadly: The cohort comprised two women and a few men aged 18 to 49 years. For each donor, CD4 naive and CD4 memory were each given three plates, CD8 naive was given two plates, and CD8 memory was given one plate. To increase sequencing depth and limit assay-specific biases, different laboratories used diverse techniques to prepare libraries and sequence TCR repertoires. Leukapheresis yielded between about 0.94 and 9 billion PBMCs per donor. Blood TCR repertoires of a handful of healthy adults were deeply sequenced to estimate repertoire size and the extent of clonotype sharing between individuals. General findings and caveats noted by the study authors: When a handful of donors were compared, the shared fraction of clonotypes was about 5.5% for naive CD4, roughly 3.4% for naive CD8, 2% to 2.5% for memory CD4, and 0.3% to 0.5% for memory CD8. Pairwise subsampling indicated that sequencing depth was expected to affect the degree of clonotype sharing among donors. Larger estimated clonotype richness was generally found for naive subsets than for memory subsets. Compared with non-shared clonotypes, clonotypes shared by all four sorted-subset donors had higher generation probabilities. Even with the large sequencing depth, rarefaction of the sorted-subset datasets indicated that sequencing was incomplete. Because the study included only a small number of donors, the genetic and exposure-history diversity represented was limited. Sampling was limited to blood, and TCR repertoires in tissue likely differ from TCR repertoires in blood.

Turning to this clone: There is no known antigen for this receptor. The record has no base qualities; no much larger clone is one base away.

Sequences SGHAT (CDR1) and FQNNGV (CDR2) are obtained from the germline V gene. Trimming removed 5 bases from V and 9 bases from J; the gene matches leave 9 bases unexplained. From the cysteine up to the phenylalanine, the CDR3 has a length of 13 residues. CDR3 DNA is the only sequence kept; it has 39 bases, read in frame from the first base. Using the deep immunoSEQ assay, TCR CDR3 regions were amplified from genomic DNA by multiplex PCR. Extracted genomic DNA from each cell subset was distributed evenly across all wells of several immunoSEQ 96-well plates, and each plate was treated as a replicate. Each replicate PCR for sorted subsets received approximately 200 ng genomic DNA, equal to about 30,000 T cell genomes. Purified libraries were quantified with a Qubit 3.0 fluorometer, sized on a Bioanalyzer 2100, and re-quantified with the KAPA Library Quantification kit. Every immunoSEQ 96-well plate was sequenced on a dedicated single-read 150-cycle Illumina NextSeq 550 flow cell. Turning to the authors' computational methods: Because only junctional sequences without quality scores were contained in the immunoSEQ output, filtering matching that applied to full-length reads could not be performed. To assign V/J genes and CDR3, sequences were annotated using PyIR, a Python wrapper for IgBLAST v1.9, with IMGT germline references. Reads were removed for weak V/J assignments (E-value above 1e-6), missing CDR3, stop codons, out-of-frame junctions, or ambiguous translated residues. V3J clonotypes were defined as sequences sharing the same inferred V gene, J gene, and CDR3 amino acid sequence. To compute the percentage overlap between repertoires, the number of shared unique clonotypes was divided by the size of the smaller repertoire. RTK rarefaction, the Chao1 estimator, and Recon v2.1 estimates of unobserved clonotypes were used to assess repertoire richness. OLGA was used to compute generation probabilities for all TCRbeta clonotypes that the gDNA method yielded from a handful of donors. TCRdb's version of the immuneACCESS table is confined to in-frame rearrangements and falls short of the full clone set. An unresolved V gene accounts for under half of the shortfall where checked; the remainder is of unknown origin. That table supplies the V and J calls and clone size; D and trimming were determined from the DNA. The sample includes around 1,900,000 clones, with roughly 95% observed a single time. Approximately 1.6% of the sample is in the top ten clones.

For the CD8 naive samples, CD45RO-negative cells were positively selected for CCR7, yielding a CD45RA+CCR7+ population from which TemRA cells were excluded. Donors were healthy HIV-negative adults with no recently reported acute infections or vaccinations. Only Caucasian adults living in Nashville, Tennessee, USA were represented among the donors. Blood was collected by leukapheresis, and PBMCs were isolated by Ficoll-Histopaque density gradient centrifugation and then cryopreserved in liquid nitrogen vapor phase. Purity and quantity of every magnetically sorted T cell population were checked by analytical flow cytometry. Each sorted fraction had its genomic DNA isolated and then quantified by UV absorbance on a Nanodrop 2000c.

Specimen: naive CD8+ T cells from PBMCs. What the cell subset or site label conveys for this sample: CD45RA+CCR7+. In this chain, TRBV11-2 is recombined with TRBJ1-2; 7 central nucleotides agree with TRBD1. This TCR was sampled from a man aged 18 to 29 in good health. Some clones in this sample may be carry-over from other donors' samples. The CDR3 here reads CASSPRTGPRYTF. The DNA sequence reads TGTGCCAGCAGCCCGAGGACAGGCCCCCGCTACACCTTC.